The sequence of this T cell receptor beta chain was determined in a study of T cells in Graves' hyperthyroidism and ophthalmopathy. Across the whole study: Before treatment of any kind, peripheral blood was taken at initial diagnosis.

Worth noting for this clonotype: Its antigen is not known.

Trimming took 4 bases from V and 5 from J; bases not matched to a gene: 8. The CDR3 totals 15 residues. Germline CDR1 is SQVTM and CDR2 is ANQGSEA. Study-level points and caveats: A model of 13 V-J pairs discriminated ophthalmopathy from stable hyperthyroidism.

Amplified TCR beta CDR3 regions came from RNA transcripts. HTBI primers were used for first-round RT-PCR of the TCR CDR3. TCRdb reprocessed the multiplex PCR reads via MiXCR and lists one record per CDR3 protein. The table has 600,000 to 800,000 distinct CDR3 sequences, under 45% seen once; the top ten hold around 30%. Graves' hyperthyroidism without ophthalmopathy progression within 18 months was termed stable. Patients were aged 18 to 65, had disease duration under 2 months, and had newly diagnosed hyperthyroidism. The specimen was blood. The receptor was derived from a woman aged 35 to 49 with Graves' hyperthyroidism. The chain links TRBV29-1 to TRBJ1-5, with 10 bases lining up with TRBD1. DNA for the CDR3: TGCAGCGTTGGAATGGGACAGGGGCCACATCAGCCCCAGCATTTT. Translating it yields CSVGMGQGPHQPQHF.